The present T cell receptor beta chain was sequenced within a study of T-cell memory formation after mild COVID-19. Study-wide findings and caveats: Among CD4+ contracting clones, most were CM and EM, and CD8+ ones EMRA. Detection of some responders pre-infection suggested pre-existing cross-reactive memory T cells participated.

CDR1 and CDR2 (germline): SGHTA, FQGNSA. With 3 bases clipped from V and 4 bases from J, the junction kept 4 bases outside the gene matches. The CDR3 totals 15 residues. Remarks on this clonotype: Its antigen remains unidentified.

TCRdb redid the calling of the 5' RACE reads with MiXCR, one entry per CDR3 protein. The sample gives under 300,000 distinct CDR3 sequences, roughly 16% of which show up once; roughly 22% is in the top ten. Sequenced: PBMCs or a T cell subset sorted from them (not recorded which). The chain carries TRBV7-2 and TRBJ2-2; TRBD1 agrees at 8 bases. This clonotype originated in a man aged 18 to 29 who had mild COVID-19 (a few samples of this study predate the infection). Cell type and time point are not known. DNA of the CDR3: TGTGCCAGCAGCTTGGGACAGGCGACCACCGGGGAGCTGTTTTTT. This encodes CASSLGQATTGELFF. The entire variable domain, with the rest obtained from reference TRBV7-2 and TRBJ2-2, is as follows: GAGVSQSPSNKVTEKGKDVELRCDPISGHTALYWYRQSLGQGLEFLIYFQGNSAPDKSGLPSDRFSAERTGGSVSTLTIQRTQQEDSAVYLCASSLGQATTGELFFGEGSRLTVL.